Described below is a single T cell receptor (beta chain) sequence and its context. The antigen it binds to is not known. Base qualities are not recorded, but no much larger clone differs from it by a single base. The sample belongs to a study of T cells in Graves' hyperthyroidism and ophthalmopathy (dated by TCRdb to between 2018 and 2021). With regard to the full study: Peripheral blood samples were taken at initial diagnosis, before any treatment was given. To identify distinguishing TCR V-J signatures, a discovery cohort of some 99 patients was used, comprising 43 with Graves' ophthalmopathy and around 57 with stable Graves' hyperthyroidism. Prospective prediction of ophthalmopathy was tested in an independent validation cohort of 18 to 20 hyperthyroidism patients and 17 patients who later progressed to ophthalmopathy. The 75 to 100 discovery patients were divided at random into training and test sets in a 7:3 ratio. Thyroid tissue and blood T-cell repertoires from roughly 6 Graves' hyperthyroidism patients were also compared in the study. After blood sampling, hyperthyroidism patients were treated with methimazole at a starting dose of 30 mg daily, and ophthalmopathy patients were treated with high-dose intravenous methylprednisolone. According to the paper, TCR Vbeta CDR3 sequencing was carried out on approximately 140 peripheral blood samples, which came from about 45 ophthalmopathy, under 80 hyperthyroidism and roughly 17 progressor patients. Points the paper makes about the study in general: In validation, the model predicted progression to ophthalmopathy with around 71% sensitivity and approximately 78% specificity, a median of 6.5 months before onset. No statistical method was used to set the sample size in advance, and investigators knew the group allocation. A 13 V-J signature model separated ophthalmopathy from stable hyperthyroidism, with roughly 88% sensitivity and roughly 81% specificity in cross-validation and 80%/75% in testing. Most expanded thyroid clonotypes (frequency above 0.001) were also detected in blood, suggesting blood repertoires may reflect thyroid immune responses.

Stable Graves' hyperthyroidism was defined as no progression to ophthalmopathy during 18 months of follow-up. Hyperthyroidism patients were aged 18 to 65 years and newly diagnosed, with disease duration of less than 2 months. Any patient with an uncontrolled infection, another autoimmune disease, pregnancy or lactation was excluded. Diagnoses were established on the basis of clinical symptoms, serum thyroxine and TRAb, thyroid ultrasound, and orbital computed tomography. Ficoll-Paque density gradient centrifugation was used to isolate PBMCs from 8 to 10 ml of fresh peripheral blood. Total RNA was extracted with Trizol reagent, and quality was checked on an Agilent 2100 Bioanalyzer. The TCR beta CDR3 regions were amplified from the RNA transcripts. A first-round RT-PCR of the TCR CDR3 used the HTBI primer set with the Qiagen OneStep RT-PCR kit. A second multiplex PCR round built the libraries, followed by size selection and purification. Libraries were sequenced paired-end with 100 bp reads on an Illumina HiSeq2000. As for how the authors treated the data: SOAPnuke was used to process the raw data, with reads discarded if the reads contained adapters or uncalled bases, had a mean Phred below 15, or lacked an exact constant-primer or identifier match. COPE v1.2.5 was used to merge high-quality paired reads, and clonotypes were defined as unique nucleotide sequences. MiTCR v1.1 was used to align the clonotypes against IMGT TRBV, TRBD and TRBJ reference segments. Analysis was restricted to V-J combinations with a frequency above 0.0001, which covered about 99% of repertoires. A TCS score was defined as the ratio of F50 (clonal expansion) to E x V (chaos), with BLOSUM62-based TCRdist applied between CDR3 peptides within each V-J. Welch's t-statistics and random forest reduced around 520 V-J features to 13, which were used in a naive Bayes classifier (R e1071). Starting from the raw public reads, TCRdb applied fastp trimming at Q25, assembled clones with MiXCR and retained in-frame beta chains. Rows are unified per CDR3 protein, each entry keeping the most common DNA and genes. The V and J calls reflect TCRdb's pipeline rather than the authors' work. The sample table shows about 420,000 distinct CDR3 sequences, and approximately 15% are seen once. The leading ten clones occupy roughly 4.8% of the sample.

Sequenced material: blood. The sequence came from a woman under 30 with Graves' hyperthyroidism.

The sequenced DNA: TGTGCCAGCAGCTTAAGGGGGCAAGCGGGAGGCACAGATACGCAGTATTTT. This sequence encodes CASSLRGQAGGTDTQYF. Here the chain combines TRBV7-3 and TRBJ2-3; 8 nucleotides in the junction match TRBD2. The V end gives up 1 base and the J end 1 base, leaving 7 bases in the junction not matched to a gene. There are 17 amino acids in the CDR3, from cysteine to phenylalanine inclusive. The retained sequence is limited to the CDR3, 51 bases, with the frame set at the first base. CDR1 SGHTA and CDR2 FQGTGA are derived from the germline V gene. The full variable domain, with segments outside the CDR3 supplied by the reference TRBV7-3 and TRBJ2-3 proteins, appears as GAGVSQTPSNKVTEKGKYVELRCDPISGHTALYWYRQSLGQGPEFLIYFQGTGAADDSGLPNDRFFAVRPEGSVSTLKIQRTERGDSAVYLCASSLRGQAGGTDTQYFGPGTRLTVL.